A selection of T cell receptor beta chains follows, all from one sample in a study of blood T cells in healthy people across ages. TCRdb ran MiXCR on the 5' RACE reads and lists one entry per CDR3 protein. The table has 650,000 to 1,000,000 distinct CDR3 sequences, roughly 40% seen once; the top ten hold approximately 12%. What was sequenced was blood. The receptor source for this set is a young man in good health. CDR3s include the opening cysteine and the closing phenylalanine or tryptophan. D genes are given only for firm matches. Not all rows give a size; the values are once, few, many and, for expanded clones, a class.

size,V,D,J,DNA,CDR3
.,TRBV5-1,.,TRBJ2-7,TGCGCCAGCAGCTTGGGACCATCCACTCAAGAGACCCGGTACTTC,CASSLGPSTQETRYF
many,TRBV4-1,.,TRBJ2-3,TGCGCCAGCAGCCAAGATCAAGGTGGGAACATGGAAGATACGCAGTATTTT,CASSQDQGGNMEDTQYF
.,TRBV14,.,TRBJ1-2,TGTGCCAGCAGCCAAGTGCGGTCTAATGGCTACACCTTC,CASSQVRSNGYTF
many,TRBV20-1,TRBD1,TRBJ1-1,TGCAGTGCTAGAGAACACACAGGGGGTGAAGCTTTCTTT,CSAREHTGGEAFF
few,TRBV4-3,.,TRBJ1-5,TGCGCCAGCAGCCAAGATCGGGGGTGGTCTCAGCCCCAGCATTTT,CASSQDRGWSQPQHF
.,TRBV6-1,.,TRBJ1-5,TGTGCCAGCAGTGATGGAGTGACCGTTAGCAATCAGCCCCAGCATTTT,CASSDGVTVSNQPQHF
few,TRBV5-6,.,TRBJ1-6,TGTGCCAGCAGCTTGTATGTGAGCTCCTATAATTCACCCCTCCACTTT,CASSLYVSSYNSPLHF
.,TRBV7-3,TRBD1,TRBJ1-2,TGTGCCAGCAGCCACCGGGACAGGGGGCGAGAGTATGGCTACACCTTC,CASSHRDRGREYGYTF
few,TRBV20-1,TRBD1,TRBJ2-7,TGCAGTGCTCTTCCCGCGACAGGGTCCTACGAGCAGTACTTC,CSALPATGSYEQYF
.,TRBV6-6,TRBD1,TRBJ1-2,TGTGCCAGCAGTTATAGGGGGCGCGTGGTTGGCTACACCTTC,CASSYRGRVVGYTF
.,TRBV5-1,TRBD1,TRBJ1-1,TGCGCCAGCAGCTTGGCCGGGACAGGGGGCGCGGTGGACACTGAAGCTTTCTTT,CASSLAGTGGAVDTEAFF
once,TRBV4-3,.,TRBJ2-3,TGCGCCAGCAGCCAGGCCGGACACCGAAACGCAGATACGCAGTATTTT,CASSQAGHRNADTQYF
few,TRBV4-2,TRBD1,TRBJ2-3,TGTGCCAGCAGCCATCGGGACAGGGGAGGAGATACGCAGTATTTT,CASSHRDRGGDTQYF
.,TRBV6-5,TRBD2,TRBJ2-7,TGTGCCAGCAGTTACTCGGGACTAGCGGGGGGGAGTGCCTACAATGAGCAGTACTTC,CASSYSGLAGGSAYNEQYF
few,TRBV5-1,.,TRBJ2-5,TGCGCCAGCCGAAACAGTGGGAGTAAGGCAAATGAGCAGTACTTC,CASRNSGSKANEQYF
.,TRBV4-1,.,TRBJ2-2,TGCGCCAGCAGCCAGTTTGATCTGGCCACCGGGGAGCTGTTTTTT,CASSQFDLATGELFF
.,TRBV3-1,.,TRBJ1-1,TGTGCCAGCAGCCAGCAAGTCACTGAAGCTTTCTTT,CASSQQVTEAFF